This is a list of T cell receptor beta chains from one sample in a study of blood T cell repertoires in COVID-19. Libraries were prepared by immunoSEQ multiplex PCR; TCRdb keeps only in-frame clonotypes and omits some of them. The table records 40,000 to 55,000 clones, about 90% of them present only once. Sequences were obtained from peripheral blood. These receptors all stem from a man between 65 and 79 years old with active COVID-19. Each CDR3 is given with its conserved first and last residue. A D gene is named only where the DNA matches it firmly. Clone sizes are given selectively: once, few, many, or a class where the clone is expanded.

d_call: -
clone_size: -
v_call: TRBV18
j_call: TRBJ1-3
cdr3_aa: CASSPDSGNTIYF
cdr3_nt: TGTGCCAGCTCGCCGGACTCCGGAAACACCATATATTTT

d_call: TRBD1
clone_size: -
v_call: TRBV5-1
j_call: TRBJ2-3
cdr3_aa: CASSSLGTASGDTQYF
cdr3_nt: TGCGCCAGCAGCTCCCTCGGGACAGCATCGGGAGATACGCAGTATTTT

d_call: TRBD1
clone_size: -
v_call: TRBV4-3
j_call: TRBJ2-1
cdr3_aa: CASSQEGTGYNEQFF
cdr3_nt: TGCGCCAGCAGCCAAGAGGGGACAGGATACAATGAGCAGTTCTTC

d_call: -
clone_size: -
v_call: TRBV6-2/TRBV6-3
j_call: TRBJ2-7
cdr3_aa: CASSSTLYEQYF
cdr3_nt: TGTGCCAGCAGTTCGACACTCTACGAGCAGTACTTC

d_call: -
clone_size: -
v_call: TRBV6-5
j_call: TRBJ1-3
cdr3_aa: CASSRGGSSGNTIYF
cdr3_nt: TGTGCCAGCAGTAGGGGGGGAAGCTCTGGAAACACCATATATTTT

d_call: -
clone_size: -
v_call: TRBV5-6
j_call: TRBJ2-3
cdr3_aa: CASSLFMSAGTTDTQYF
cdr3_nt: TGTGCCAGCAGCTTGTTTATGAGTGCGGGGACCACAGATACGCAGTATTTT

d_call: -
clone_size: once
v_call: TRBV30
j_call: TRBJ1-3
cdr3_aa: CAWAVGVSGNTIYF
cdr3_nt: TGTGCCTGGGCAGTAGGGGTATCCGGAAACACCATATATTTT

d_call: TRBD1
clone_size: -
v_call: TRBV15
j_call: TRBJ2-7
cdr3_aa: CATSRVFGGQAIYEQYF
cdr3_nt: TGTGCCACCAGCAGAGTGTTTGGGGGACAGGCCATCTACGAGCAGTACTTC

d_call: -
clone_size: -
v_call: TRBV21-1
j_call: TRBJ2-1
cdr3_aa: CASSNSGGNEQFF
cdr3_nt: TGTGCCAGCAGCAACTCGGGGGGTAATGAGCAGTTCTTC

d_call: -
clone_size: -
v_call: TRBV20-1
j_call: TRBJ2-7
cdr3_aa: CSASDRYYEQYF
cdr3_nt: TGCAGTGCTAGTGACAGATACTACGAGCAGTACTTC

d_call: -
clone_size: few
v_call: TRBV7-3
j_call: TRBJ2-1
cdr3_aa: CASSEAQGPAQFF
cdr3_nt: TGTGCCAGCAGCGAGGCACAGGGCCCGGCGCAGTTCTTC

d_call: TRBD1
clone_size: once
v_call: TRBV6-5
j_call: TRBJ2-7
cdr3_aa: CASSYSGTGVNEQYF
cdr3_nt: TGTGCCAGCAGTTACTCGGGGACAGGGGTGAACGAGCAGTACTTC

d_call: -
clone_size: -
v_call: TRBV7-8
j_call: TRBJ2-5
cdr3_aa: CASSSGHSETQYF
cdr3_nt: TGTGCCAGCAGCTCGGGACATTCGGAGACCCAGTACTTC

d_call: -
clone_size: -
v_call: TRBV27
j_call: TRBJ2-1
cdr3_aa: CASSLEASNEQFF
cdr3_nt: TGTGCCAGCAGTTTAGAAGCCTCAAATGAGCAGTTCTTC